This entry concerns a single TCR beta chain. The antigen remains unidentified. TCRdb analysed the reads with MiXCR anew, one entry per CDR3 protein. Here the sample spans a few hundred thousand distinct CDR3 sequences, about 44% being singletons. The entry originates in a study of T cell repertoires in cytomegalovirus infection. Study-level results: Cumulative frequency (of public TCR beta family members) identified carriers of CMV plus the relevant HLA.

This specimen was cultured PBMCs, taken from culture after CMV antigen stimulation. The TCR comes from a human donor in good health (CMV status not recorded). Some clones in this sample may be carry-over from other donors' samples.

In nucleotides, the CDR3 is TGTGCCAGCAGCCCAGGTTCGGCCCAAGAGACCCAGTACTTC. It specifies CASSPGSAQETQYF. The genes are TRBV7-2 and TRBJ2-5; no clear D. This CDR3 spans 14 amino acids. Trimming removed 5 bases at V and 1 base at J, with 11 bases between. Germline CDR1 and CDR2: SGHTA and FQGNSA. Combining the CDR3 with reference TRBV7-2 and TRBJ2-5 gives the whole variable domain GAGVSQSPSNKVTEKGKDVELRCDPISGHTALYWYRQSLGQGLEFLIYFQGNSAPDKSGLPSDRFSAERTGGSVSTLTIQRTQQEDSAVYLCASSPGSAQETQYFGPGTRLLVL.